This entry lists 21 T cell receptor beta chains sequenced from one sample in a study of blood T cell repertoires in COVID-19. Clones were read by immunoSEQ multiplex PCR, and TCRdb kept only the in-frame ones, dropping some. The sample includes about 50,000 clones, roughly 88% seen only once; the top ten take less than 2.5%. Material for sequencing was peripheral blood. The receptors here all came from an older woman with acute or convalescent COVID-19.

This clone has a handful of counts. The gene calls are TRBV19 and TRBJ1-1; the match to TRBD1 covers 8 bases. V dropped 6 bases and J dropped 1; count of bases not matched to a gene: 7. This CDR3 has 15 amino acids. Per germline, CDR1 LNHDA and CDR2 SQIVND (reference sequence). CDR3 in DNA: TGTGCCAGTAGGACAATACAGGGGGGGAACACTGAAGCTTTCTTT. Translating gives CASRTIQGGNTEAFF.

This sequence joins TRBV20-1 and TRBJ2-5; D gene unclear. Germline V gives CDR1 DFQATT, CDR2 SNEGSKA (reference sequence). This CDR3 spans 10 amino acids. Trimming removed 5 bases from V and 2 bases from J, with 3 bases in between. CDR3 amino acids: CSALQETQYF. DNA of the CDR3: TGCAGTGCTCTACAAGAGACCCAGTACTTC.

This clone occurred once. The rearrangement joins TRBV4-1 to TRBJ1-4, with D maybe TRBD1 (6 bases). The V end lost 4 bases, the J end lost 11 bases, and 26 bases lay between the germline ends. This CDR3 region has 17 residues. CDR1 is MGHRA and CDR2 is YSYEKL in the germline V gene. CDR3 protein: CASSPKIGGQWERKLFF. CDR3 nucleotides: TGCGCCAGCAGCCCAAAGATCGGAGGACAGTGGGAGAGGAAACTGTTTTTT.

This clone was seen more than once but under ten times. J is TRBJ2-5 and V is TRBV2, with 7 bases that match TRBD2. The CDR3 consists of 14 residues. Losses at the gene ends were 4 bases for V and 5 bases for J; bases not matched to a gene: 7. The germline V gene has CDR1 SNHLY and CDR2 FYNNEI. The CDR3 nucleotides read TGTGCCAGCAGTGTCGGTATCGGGAGGGAGACCCAGTACTTC. It translates to CASSVGIGRETQYF.

Concerning this clone itself: One end of the junction varies from germline; a read error may be responsible. V usage is TRBV27 and J usage is TRBJ1-4, with 7 bases that match TRBD1. Germline V CDR1 and CDR2: MNHEY, SMNVEV (reference sequence). The CDR3 length is 14 residues. The CDR3 nucleotides read TGTGTCAGCAGAAGCCGAGGGGGCTTAGAAAAACTGTTTTTT. This gives the protein CVSRSRGGLEKLFF.

The V gene is TRBV5-4, the J gene TRBJ2-3; D perhaps matches TRBD1 (6 bases). Germline-derived CDR1 and CDR2 are SGHNT and YYREEE (reference sequence). V was clipped by 0 bases and J by 6 bases, with 11 bases between them. The CDR3 spans 14 residues. As DNA, the CDR3 is TGTGCCAGCAGCTTGGACAGGGAAGGGGATACGCAGTATTTT. This translates into CASSLDREGDTQYF.

The genes are TRBV30 and TRBJ1-4; D is perhaps TRBD1 (5 bases). Germline CDR1 reads GTSNPN; CDR2 reads SVGIG (reference sequence). The CDR3 is made up of 15 amino acids. Trimming left V 4 bases short and J 4 bases short, with 16 bases between. The CDR3 is CAWKRRGRSNEKLFF. The CDR3 coding sequence is TGTGCCTGGAAAAGGAGGGGCAGGAGTAATGAAAAACTGTTTTTT.

The CDR3 region is CASSLVAGGQQFF. In nucleotides, the CDR3 is TGTGCCAGCAGCTTGGTAGCGGGAGGTCAGCAGTTCTTC. The gene calls are TRBV5-4 and TRBJ2-1; 10 nucleotides match TRBD2. After removal of 0 bases from V and 11 bases from J, the junction contained 2 bases not matched to a gene. CDR1 and CDR2 from the germline V gene are SGHNT and YYREEE (reference sequence). The CDR3 is made up of 13 amino acids.

This chain links TRBV5-1 with TRBJ1-1; D is uncertain. Deletions cut 0 bases from V and 4 bases from J, with 16 bases between. Germline CDR1 is SGHRS and CDR2 is YFSETQ. This CDR3 comprises 16 residues. The CDR3 nucleotides are TGCGCCAGCAGCTTGGGGGCAAGGAATACGGCCACTGAAGCTTTCTTT. Its protein is CASSLGARNTATEAFF.

This clone was observed once. Relative to the germline gene, one junction end is altered; a read error may explain this. Other nucleotide sequences in the sample specify the same CDR3. This chain connects TRBV30 to TRBJ2-7; 11 nucleotides align to TRBD2. CDR1 is GTSNPN, CDR2 SVGIG, per germline (reference sequence). CDR3 length: 12 residues. CDR3 DNA sequence: TGTGCCTTCACTAGCGGGAGTTACGAGCAGTATTTC. Its translation is CAFTSGSYEQYF.

The rearrangement uses TRBV9 and TRBJ2-1, with 7 bases matching TRBD2. Per germline, CDR1 SGDLS and CDR2 YYNGEE. The CDR3 consists of 15 residues. V trimming: 1 base; J trimming: 8 bases; junction bases outside the gene matches: 9. DNA of the CDR3: TGTGCCAGCAGCGTATCGGCAGCGGGGCGGGATGAGCAGTTCTTC. This gives the protein CASSVSAAGRDEQFF.

This clone has just a few counts. The chain carries TRBV7-3 and TRBJ2-7; 8 bases map to TRBD1. CDR3 length equals 14 residues. Germline loops: CDR1 SGHTA, CDR2 FQGTGA. With 6 bases clipped from V and 5 bases from J, the junction kept 9 bases outside the gene matches. CDR3 residues: CASSRGTGSNEQYF. CDR3 sequence (DNA): TGTGCCAGCAGTCGTGGGACAGGCTCGAACGAGCAGTACTTC.

The chain couples TRBV6-4 to TRBJ2-7; D is possibly TRBD2 (6 bases). Trimming took off 6 bases at V and 12 bases at J, with 21 bases between the two ends. This CDR3 is 13 amino acids long. The germline CDR1 and CDR2 sequences are MRHNA and SNTAGT. The DNA for the CDR3 is TGTGCCAGCAGGGGAGGCAGGGTTCTACCCCGGTACTTC. It codes for CASRGGRVLPRYF.

This chain uses TRBV30 with TRBJ2-7; no clear D. Germline-derived CDR1 and CDR2 are GTSNPN and SVGIG (reference sequence). With 0 bases removed from V and 3 bases from J, the gap between germline ends came to 12 bases. There are 14 residues in the CDR3. The CDR3, as DNA: TGTGCCTGGAGTGTAGTCAGGAACGGCTACGAGCAGTACTTC. Translated, it gives CAWSVVRNGYEQYF.

The genes are TRBV7-2 and TRBJ2-3; 9 bases line up with TRBD1. Germline assignment: CDR1 SGHTA and CDR2 FQGNSA. The CDR3 covers 15 residues. V was clipped by 5 bases and J by 4 bases; unmatched bases: 7. The CDR3 reads CASSQQGAGADTQYF. The CDR3 DNA reads TGTGCCAGCAGCCAACAGGGGGCCGGCGCAGATACGCAGTATTTT.

The rearrangement joins TRBV19 to TRBJ1-3; D possibly corresponds to TRBD1 (5 bases). This CDR3 has 14 amino acids. V dropped 5 bases and J dropped 4 bases, with 12 bases sitting between them. Germline lookup yields CDR1 LNHDA and CDR2 SQIVND (reference sequence). The CDR3 loop is CASSGAGRGNTIYF. The CDR3 nucleotides read TGTGCCAGTAGTGGCGCAGGGCGCGGAAACACCATATATTTT.

The CDR3 loop is CASSTSRTAGYGYTF. CDR3 in DNA: TGTGCCAGCAGCACCTCGAGGACAGCCGGCTATGGCTACACCTTC. The chain carries TRBV21-1 and TRBJ1-2; the DNA was not used to check the table's D call, TRBD1. TRBV21-1 is marked as a pseudogene. The CDR3 totals 15 residues.

The chain joins TRBV30 to TRBJ2-5; D possibly corresponds to TRBD2 (5 bases). Germline V CDR1 and CDR2: GTSNPN, SVGIG (reference sequence). V lost 3 bases and J 0 bases, leaving 5 bases between the germline ends. The CDR3 spans 12 residues. In nucleotides, the CDR3 is TGTGCCTGGAGCGGGAACCAAGAGACCCAGTACTTC. This codes for CAWSGNQETQYF.

The V call is TRBV30, the J call TRBJ1-1; D is perhaps TRBD1 (5 bases). Germline CDR1 is GTSNPN and CDR2 is SVGIG (reference sequence). The CDR3 runs to 14 residues. The V end lost 1 base, the J end lost 6 bases, and 15 bases lay between the germline ends. CDR3 residues: CAWSGRGGFSEAFF. The DNA for the CDR3 is TGTGCCTGGAGTGGACGGGGGGGTTTCTCTGAAGCTTTCTTT.

The chain is built from TRBV4-2 and TRBJ2-1; 10 positions agree with TRBD2. The germline CDR1 and CDR2 sequences are LGHNA and YNFKEQ. This CDR3 has 16 residues. Trimming at V came to 1 base and at J to 5 bases, leaving 5 bases not matched to a gene. For the CDR3, the DNA is TGTGCCAGCAGCCAAGCGGCTAGCGGGGGAGACAATGAGCAGTTCTTC. Residues: CASSQAASGGDNEQFF.

This chain uses TRBV18 with TRBJ2-1; D gene unclear. Germline V gene sequence: CDR1 KGHSH, CDR2 LQKENI. V lost 1 base to trimming and J lost 4 bases, with 5 bases between them. The CDR3 runs to 13 residues. The CDR3 DNA sequence: TGTGCCAGCTCACCACTCACTTACAATGAGCAGTTCTTC. This sequence encodes CASSPLTYNEQFF.